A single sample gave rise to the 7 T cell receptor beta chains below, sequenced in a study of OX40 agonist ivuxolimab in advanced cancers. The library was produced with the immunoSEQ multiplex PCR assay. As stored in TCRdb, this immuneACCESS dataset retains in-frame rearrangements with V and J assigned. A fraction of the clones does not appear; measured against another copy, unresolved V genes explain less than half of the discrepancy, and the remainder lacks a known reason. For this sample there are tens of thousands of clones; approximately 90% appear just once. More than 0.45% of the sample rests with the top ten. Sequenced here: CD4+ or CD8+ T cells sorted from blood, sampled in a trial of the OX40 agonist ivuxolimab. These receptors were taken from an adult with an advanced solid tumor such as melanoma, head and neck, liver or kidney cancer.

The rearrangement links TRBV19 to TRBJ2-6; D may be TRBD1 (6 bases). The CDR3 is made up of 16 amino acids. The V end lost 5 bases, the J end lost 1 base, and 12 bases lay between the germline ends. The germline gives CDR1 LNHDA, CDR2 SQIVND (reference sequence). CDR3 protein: CASSSPRGSGANVLTF. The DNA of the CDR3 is TGTGCCAGTAGTTCTCCCAGGGGATCTGGGGCCAACGTCCTGACTTTC.

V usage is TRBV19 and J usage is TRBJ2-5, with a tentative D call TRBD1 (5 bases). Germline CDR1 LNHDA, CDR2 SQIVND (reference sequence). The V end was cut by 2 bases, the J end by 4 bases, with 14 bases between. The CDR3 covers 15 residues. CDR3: CASSILAGWSETQYF. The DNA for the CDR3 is TGTGCCAGTAGTATATTGGCAGGGTGGTCAGAGACCCAGTACTTC.

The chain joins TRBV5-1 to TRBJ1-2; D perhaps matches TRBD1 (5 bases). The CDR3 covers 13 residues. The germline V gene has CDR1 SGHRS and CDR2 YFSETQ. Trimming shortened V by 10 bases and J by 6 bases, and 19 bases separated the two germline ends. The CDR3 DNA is TGCGCCGGATCGACGGGGGAGGGCCATGGCTACACCTTC. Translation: CAGSTGEGHGYTF.

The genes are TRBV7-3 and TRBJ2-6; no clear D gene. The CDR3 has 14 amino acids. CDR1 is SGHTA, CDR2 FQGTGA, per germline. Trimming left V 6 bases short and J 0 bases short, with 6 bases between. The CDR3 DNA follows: TGTGCCAGCAGGGGTACCTCTGGGGCCAACGTCCTGACTTTC. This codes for CASRGTSGANVLTF.

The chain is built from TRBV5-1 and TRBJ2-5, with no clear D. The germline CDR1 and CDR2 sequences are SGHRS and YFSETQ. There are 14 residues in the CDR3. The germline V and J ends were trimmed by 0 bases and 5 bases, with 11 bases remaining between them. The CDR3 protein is CASSLGHAVETQYF. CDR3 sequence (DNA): TGCGCCAGCAGCTTGGGACACGCCGTGGAGACCCAGTACTTC.

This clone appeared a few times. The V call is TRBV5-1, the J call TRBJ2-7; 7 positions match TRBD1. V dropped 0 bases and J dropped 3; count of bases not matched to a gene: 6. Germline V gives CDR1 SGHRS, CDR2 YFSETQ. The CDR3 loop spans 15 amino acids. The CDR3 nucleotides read TGCGCCAGCAGCTTGGAGGGGGCGTTTGGCTACGAGCAGTACTTC. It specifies CASSLEGAFGYEQYF.

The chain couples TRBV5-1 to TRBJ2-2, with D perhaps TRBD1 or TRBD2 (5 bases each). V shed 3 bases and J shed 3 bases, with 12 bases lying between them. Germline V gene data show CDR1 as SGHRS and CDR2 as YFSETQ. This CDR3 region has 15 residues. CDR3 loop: CASSSRRGDTGELFF. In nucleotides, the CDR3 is TGCGCCAGCAGCTCACGAAGAGGGGACACCGGGGAGCTGTTTTTT.